The 23 T cell receptor beta chains presented below share a single source sample, sequenced in a study of shared clonotypes between healthy human individuals. Data came from immunoSEQ multiplex PCR; TCRdb stores just in-frame clones and leaves some out. There are about a million clones in the sample; roughly 72% occur only once, and approximately 1.5% lies in the top ten. The specimen sequenced was memory CD4+ T cells sorted from blood. The subset here: CD45RA-negative fraction. The receptors were gathered from a man in his late teens or twenties in good health.

Remarks on this clone: A much larger clone sits a single nucleotide away, making a read error possible. The chain employs TRBV5-1 and TRBJ2-1; no definite D call. This CDR3 comprises 12 residues. Germline V CDR1 and CDR2: SGHRS, YFSETQ. V was cut by 0 bases and J by 6 bases, with 4 bases left in between. The CDR3: CASSLVLNEQFF. DNA for the CDR3: TGCGCCAGCAGCTTGGTGCTCAATGAGCAGTTCTTC.

This clone has a handful of counts. The chain is built from TRBV7-9 and TRBJ1-5, with no clear D. The CDR3 has 13 residues. With 6 bases removed from V and 3 bases from J, the gap between germline ends came to 9 bases. Germline loops: CDR1 SEHNR, CDR2 FQNEAQ (reference sequence). The CDR3 here is CASSGDNNQPQHF. The CDR3 coding sequence is TGTGCCAGCAGTGGAGATAACAATCAGCCCCAGCATTTT.

The chain joins TRBV19 to TRBJ1-1; 9 bases agree with TRBD1. The CDR3 loop spans 15 amino acids. The ends lost 1 base at V and 4 bases at J; junction bases unmatched: 4. CDR1 is LNHDA and CDR2 is SQIVND in the germline V gene (reference sequence). The CDR3 is CASSIGTGEFTEAFF. The CDR3 region has the DNA TGTGCCAGTAGTATAGGGACAGGGGAATTCACTGAAGCTTTCTTT.

The rearrangement links TRBV11-2 to TRBJ2-7; a weak D match, TRBD2 (5 bases). Trimming took off 6 bases at V and 0 bases at J, with 9 bases between the two ends. The CDR3 sequence is 13 residues long. Germline CDR1 is SGHAT and CDR2 is FQNNGV. CDR3 DNA: TGTGCCAGCAGATCCGGGGACTCCTACGAGCAGTACTTC. It specifies CASRSGDSYEQYF.

This clone was recorded a few times. This rearrangement joins TRBV5-1 to TRBJ1-4, with D possibly being TRBD1 (6 bases). CDR1 and CDR2 (germline): SGHRS, YFSETQ. Trimming cost V 4 bases and J 2 bases, with 12 bases left between them. The CDR3 spans 15 residues. The CDR3 reads CASSPGQSTNEKLFF. In DNA, the CDR3 is TGCGCCAGCAGCCCCGGACAGAGTACTAATGAAAAACTGTTTTTT.

The chain is built from TRBV30 and TRBJ1-6; D is ambiguous. Trimming stripped 1 base from V and 7 bases from J, with 5 bases between. This CDR3 is 12 amino acids long. Germline V gives CDR1 GTSNPN, CDR2 SVGIG (reference sequence). The CDR3 DNA reads as TGTGCCTGGAGTGGAGGGAATTCACCCCTCCACTTT. Translating it yields CAWSGGNSPLHF.

In this sample, this clone turned up many times. J is TRBJ1-1 and V is TRBV19; D unresolved. V lost 3 bases and J lost 7, with 9 bases in between. This CDR3 has 12 amino acids. CDR1 and CDR2 (germline): LNHDA, SQIVND (reference sequence). The CDR3 here is CASSILGREAFF. The CDR3 DNA sequence: TGTGCCAGTAGTATTCTAGGGCGTGAAGCTTTCTTT.

This clone was observed a handful of times. The chain has TRBV25-1 and TRBJ1-5; D unresolved. Germline CDR1 MGHDK, CDR2 SYGVNS. The ends were cut back, 5 bases at V and 2 bases at J, with 4 bases in the middle. The CDR3 sequence is 12 residues long. The CDR3 nucleotides are TGTGCCAGCAGTTTCGGCAATCAGCCCCAGCATTTT. Translation: CASSFGNQPQHF.

The chain couples TRBV7-2 to TRBJ2-3; D unresolved. CDR1 SGHTA and CDR2 FQGNSA come from the germline V gene. CDR3 length equals 13 residues. V was cut by 1 base and J by 4 bases, with 6 bases left in between. The DNA for the CDR3 is TGTGCCAGCAGCTTAGACGGTCCAGATACGCAGTATTTT. It yields the protein CASSLDGPDTQYF.

The V gene is TRBV4-1, the J gene TRBJ1-4, with D hard to call. V lost 2 bases, J lost 6 bases, and 10 bases lay in between. The CDR3 runs to 14 residues. Per the germline V gene, CDR1 is MGHRA and CDR2 is YSYEKL. The CDR3 spells CASSQFLVDEKLFF. DNA for the CDR3: TGCGCCAGCAGCCAATTTTTAGTGGATGAAAAACTGTTTTTT.

The chain combines TRBV19 with TRBJ2-2; D unresolved. Germline assignment: CDR1 LNHDA and CDR2 SQIVND (reference sequence). This CDR3 has 12 amino acids. V gave up 5 bases and J gave up 6 bases, with 7 bases separating them. The CDR3 DNA sequence: TGTGCCAGTAGTTTGGTGCCCGGGGAGCTGTTTTTT. Protein product: CASSLVPGELFF.

In regard to this clone: The identical CDR3 is also encoded by other nucleotide sequences in the sample. The chain has TRBV4-1 and TRBJ1-5; perhaps TRBD1 as D (6 bases). The V end was cut by 0 bases, the J end by 3 bases, with 9 bases between. The CDR3 has 15 residues. Germline CDR1 reads MGHRA; CDR2 reads YSYEKL. The CDR3 reads CASSQDGQLNQPQHF. The CDR3 region has the DNA TGCGCCAGCAGCCAAGATGGACAGCTCAATCAGCCCCAGCATTTT.

This clone was seen at least ten times. The V call is TRBV14, the J call TRBJ2-7; possibly TRBD1 for D (6 bases). Trimming removed 3 bases at V and 4 bases at J, with 16 bases between. The CDR3 is 15 residues long. CDR1 and CDR2 (germline): SGHDN, FVKESK. The CDR3 nucleotides are TGTGCCAGCAGCCAGGGCTGGGGGCTCGGGTACGAGCAGTACTTC. Protein: CASSQGWGLGYEQYF.

J is TRBJ2-7 and V is TRBV10-2, with D hard to call. CDR3 length equals 13 residues. CDR1 and CDR2 from the germline V gene are WSHSY and SAAADI. The germline V and J ends were trimmed by 0 bases and 3 bases, with 6 bases remaining between them. The DNA for the CDR3 is TGCGCCAGCAGTGAGTCGAAGAACTACGAGCAGTACTTC. Amino acid sequence: CASSESKNYEQYF.

This chain connects TRBV7-8 to TRBJ2-7; D remains unclear. V dropped 2 bases and J dropped 9 bases, with 11 bases sitting between them. This CDR3 has 12 residues. CDR1 is SGHVS, CDR2 FQNEAQ, per germline. CDR3 region: CASSLPAGRQYF. CDR3 nucleotide sequence: TGTGCCAGCAGCTTACCAGCCGGGCGGCAGTACTTC.

The V call is TRBV23-1, the J call TRBJ1-2; D is perhaps TRBD1 (6 bases). TRBV23-1 is an ORF, and what it does is uncertain. The CDR3 spans 13 residues. Trimming took 9 bases from V and 6 from J, leaving 17 bases between them. CDR3 in amino acids: CARQGLQVDGYTF. The CDR3 DNA follows: TGCGCCAGACAGGGTCTGCAGGTGGATGGCTACACCTTC.

About this clone itself: The sample contains more than one DNA sequence encoding this CDR3. This rearrangement joins TRBV7-2 to TRBJ2-1; D is unclear. This CDR3 has 12 amino acids. Per germline, CDR1 SGHTA and CDR2 FQGNSA. Trimming cost V 1 base and J 6 bases, with 4 bases left between them. Written as DNA, the CDR3 is TGTGCCAGCAGCTTAGACGCCAATGAGCAGTTCTTC. It translates to CASSLDANEQFF. Filled out from reference TRBV7-2 and TRBJ2-1, the complete variable domain reads GAGVSQSPSNKVTEKGKDVELRCDPISGHTALYWYRQSLGQGLEFLIYFQGNSAPDKSGLPSDRFSAERTGGSVSTLTIQRTQQEDSAVYLCASSLDANEQFFGPGTRLTVL.

This chain uses TRBV7-2 with TRBJ2-3; D is uncertain. Per the germline V gene, CDR1 is SGHTA and CDR2 is FQGNSA. Deletions cut 8 bases from V and 2 bases from J, with 14 bases between. This CDR3 is built from 14 residues. CDR3 coding DNA: TGTGCCAGCTCGGCGGAGATATACACAGATACGCAGTATTTT. Its protein product is CASSAEIYTDTQYF.

V usage is TRBV7-2 and J usage is TRBJ2-1; the D gene is possibly TRBD1 (5 bases). The CDR3 contains 15 residues. Germline assignment: CDR1 SGHTA and CDR2 FQGNSA. V was pared by 2 bases and J by 1 base, with 9 bases between. The CDR3, as DNA: TGTGCCAGCAGCTTAAGACAGCTGTCCTACAATGAGCAGTTCTTC. It codes for CASSLRQLSYNEQFF.

Of note for this clone: The same CDR3 also results from other DNA sequences found in this sample. The rearrangement uses TRBV20-1 and TRBJ1-4; no clear D gene. The CDR3 is made up of 10 amino acids. Germline V CDR1 and CDR2: DFQATT, SNEGSKA (reference sequence). V lost 6 bases to trimming and J lost 6 bases, with 5 bases between them. The CDR3 here is CSAQDEKLFF. In DNA form, the CDR3 reads TGCAGTGCGCAGGATGAAAAACTGTTTTTT.

As regards this clone: Different DNA sequences within this sample yield the same CDR3. The chain joins TRBV19 to TRBJ1-5, with 7 bases lining up with TRBD1. With 5 bases clipped from V and 1 base from J, the junction kept 5 bases outside the gene matches. The CDR3 is 15 residues long. The germline gives CDR1 LNHDA, CDR2 SQIVND (reference sequence). This CDR3 reads CASSPGGSSNQPQHF. The CDR3 DNA sequence: TGTGCCAGTAGTCCAGGGGGTTCGAGCAATCAGCCCCAGCATTTT. The full variable domain, rest sourced from reference TRBV19 and TRBJ1-5, is DGGITQSPKYLFRKEGQNVTLSCEQNLNHDAMYWYRQDPGQGLRLIYYSQIVNDFQKGDIAEGYSVSREKKESFPLTVTSAQKNPTAFYLCASSPGGSSNQPQHFGDGTRLSIL.

This chain uses TRBV7-2 with TRBJ1-1; a weak D match, TRBD1 (6 bases). Germline lookup yields CDR1 SGHTA and CDR2 FQGNSA. The germline V and J ends were trimmed by 6 bases and 1 base, with 15 bases remaining between them. This CDR3 has 15 amino acids. Written as DNA, the CDR3 is TGTGCCAGCAGGCCTGGGGGGCAGCCGAACACTGAAGCTTTCTTT. Translation: CASRPGGQPNTEAFF.

This clone was seen only once. The rearrangement uses TRBV25-1 and TRBJ1-6; D is possibly TRBD1 (6 bases). The CDR3 sequence is 16 residues long. The germline V and J ends were trimmed by 2 bases and 4 bases, with 12 bases remaining between them. CDR1 and CDR2 from the germline V gene are MGHDK and SYGVNS. For the CDR3, the DNA is TGTGCCAGCAGTGAACGGGGAGGGGGGTATAATTCACCCCTCCACTTT. It is translated as CASSERGGGYNSPLHF.